What follows are 4 T cell receptor beta chains derived from one specimen sequenced in a study of blood T cells in healthy people across ages. With a J-beta primer mix and a sample-barcoded 5' primer, a second PCR ran about 7 to 12 cycles. TCRdb analysed the 5' RACE reads with MiXCR anew, one entry per CDR3 protein. The repertoire holds roughly 1,500,000 distinct CDR3 sequences, 35% to 45% seen once, with 6.5% to 10% in the top ten. Input material: blood. These receptors all stem from a woman younger than 35 in good health.

This clonotype was recorded a few times. The chain combines TRBV5-1 with TRBJ2-3; D gene uncertain. Trimming took 3 bases from V and 0 from J, leaving 14 bases between them. Germline V CDR1 and CDR2: SGHRS, YFSETQ. This CDR3 has 16 residues. The DNA for the CDR3 is TGCGCCAGCAGCTCGGCAGAATACTCTAGCACAGATACGCAGTATTTT. This codes for CASSSAEYSSTDTQYF.

The sample holds many counts of this clonotype. Sequence at one end of the junction differs from germline and may be a read error. The rearrangement uses TRBV5-1 and TRBJ2-3; D is uncertain. CDR1 SGHRS and CDR2 YFSETQ come from the germline V gene. This CDR3 spans 13 amino acids. In DNA, the CDR3 is TGTGCCAGCAGTTCGCCTAGCACAGATACGCAGTATTTT. Its translation: CASSSPSTDTQYF.

This clonotype was observed a handful of times. The rearrangement uses TRBV7-6 and TRBJ2-3, with 8 bases matching TRBD2. CDR3 length equals 16 residues. V dropped 3 bases and J dropped 0; count of bases not matched to a gene: 5. The germline CDR1 and CDR2 sequences are SGHVS and FNYEAQ. This CDR3 reads CASSFGGGSSTDTQYF. The CDR3 nucleotides are TGTGCCAGCAGCTTCGGGGGGGGGTCTAGCACAGATACGCAGTATTTT. The complete variable domain, with remaining parts taken from reference TRBV7-6 and TRBJ2-3, reads GAGVSQSPRYKVTKRGQDVALRCDPISGHVSLYWYRQALGQGPEFLTYFNYEAQQDKSGLPNDRFSAERPEGSISTLTIQRTEQRDSAMYRCASSFGGGSSTDTQYFGPGTRLTVL.

The chain links TRBV29-1 to TRBJ1-2, with 10 bases identical to TRBD1. V gave up 3 bases and J gave up 7 bases; unmatched junction bases: 2. Germline V gives CDR1 SQVTM, CDR2 ANQGSEA. There are 12 residues in the CDR3. In DNA form, the CDR3 reads TGCAGCGTTGACCGGACAGGGGGTGGCTACACCTTC. The encoded protein is CSVDRTGGGYTF.